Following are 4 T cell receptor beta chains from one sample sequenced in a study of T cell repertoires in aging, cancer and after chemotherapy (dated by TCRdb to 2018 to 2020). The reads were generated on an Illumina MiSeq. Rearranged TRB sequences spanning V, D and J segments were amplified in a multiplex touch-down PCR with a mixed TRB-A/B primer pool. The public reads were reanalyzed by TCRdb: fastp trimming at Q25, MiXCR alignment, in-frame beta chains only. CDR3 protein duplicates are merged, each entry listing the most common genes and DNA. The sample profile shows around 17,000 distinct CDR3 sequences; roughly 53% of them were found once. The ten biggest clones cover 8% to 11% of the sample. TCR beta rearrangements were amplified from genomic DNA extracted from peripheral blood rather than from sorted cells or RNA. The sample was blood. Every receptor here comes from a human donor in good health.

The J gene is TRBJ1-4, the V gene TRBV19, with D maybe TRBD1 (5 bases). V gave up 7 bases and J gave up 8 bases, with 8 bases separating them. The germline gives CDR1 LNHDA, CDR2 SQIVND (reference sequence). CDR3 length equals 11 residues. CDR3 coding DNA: TGTGCCAGTACCGGGACGGAAAAACTGTTTTTT. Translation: CASTGTEKLFF.

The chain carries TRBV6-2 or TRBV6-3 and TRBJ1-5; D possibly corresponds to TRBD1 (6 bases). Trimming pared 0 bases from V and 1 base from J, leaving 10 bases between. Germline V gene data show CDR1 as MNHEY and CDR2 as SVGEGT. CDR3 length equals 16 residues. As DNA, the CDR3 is TGTGCCAGCAGTTACTCGAGGGGGGGCAGCAATCAGCCCCAGCATTTT. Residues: CASSYSRGGSNQPQHF.

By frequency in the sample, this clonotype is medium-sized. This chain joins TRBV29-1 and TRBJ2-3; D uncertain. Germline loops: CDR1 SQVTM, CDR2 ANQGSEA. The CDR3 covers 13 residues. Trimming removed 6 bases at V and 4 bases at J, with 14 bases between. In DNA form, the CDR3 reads TGCAGCGTCCGGCTGGGGTCATCAGATACGCAGTATTTT. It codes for CSVRLGSSDTQYF.

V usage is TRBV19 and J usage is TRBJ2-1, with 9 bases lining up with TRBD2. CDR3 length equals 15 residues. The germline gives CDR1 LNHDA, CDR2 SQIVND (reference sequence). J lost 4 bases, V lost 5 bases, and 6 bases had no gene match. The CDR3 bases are TGTGCCAGTAGTCTGAGACTAGCGGTATACAATGAGCAGTTCTTC. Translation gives CASSLRLAVYNEQFF.